The source of this T cell receptor beta chain is a study of blood T cell repertoires in COVID-19. The germline gives CDR1 SGHNT, CDR2 YYREEE (reference sequence). Trimming took 2 bases from V and 0 from J; bases not matched to a gene: 15. This CDR3 spans 19 amino acids. TCRdb's copy holds only in-frame clones and misses some; the assay was immunoSEQ multiplex PCR. This table has about 59,000 clones, around 80% appearing once. This clonotype originated in a human donor in a cohort sampled during active COVID-19. The chain couples TRBV5-4 to TRBJ1-2; 8 nucleotides align to TRBD1. The specimen was peripheral blood. The DNA of the CDR3 is TGTGCCAGCAGCTTCCCTCGCGGACAGGGAGACTCAGCTAACTATGGCTACACCTTC. Its translation is CASSFPRGQGDSANYGYTF.